This T cell receptor (beta chain) was retrieved from a study of spatial heterogeneity in lung cancer. Study summary: Raw reads contained each unique TCR and UMI combination more than ten times on average.

Time point given: sample taken at primary tumor resection. Unsorted whole RNA samples from tumor, nontumor lung or frozen PBMC were sequenced. Each molecule of TCR cDNA was tagged with one unique molecular identifier. TCRdb re-called the 5' RACE reads through MiXCR, storing one row per CDR3 protein. Among 1,300 to 1,500 distinct CDR3 sequences, roughly 15% were seen once, and the ten largest hold roughly an eighth. Study-wide points: Counts for ubiquitous and regional expanded TCRs went along with ubiquitous and regional nonsynonymous mutations, respectively. The study found that expanded intratumoral alpha and beta TCR counts tracked tumor mutation counts.

Only a few counts were recorded for this clonotype. Its antigen is undetermined. V was pared by 1 base and J by 7 bases, with 14 bases between. The CDR3 consists of 15 residues. The germline V gene has CDR1 LNHDA and CDR2 SQIVND (reference sequence). The source material was lung tumor tissue, sampled at surgery. The J gene is TRBJ1-5, the V gene TRBV19, with unresolved D. The clonotype was recovered from a male donor with early-stage non-small cell lung cancer. DNA for the CDR3: TGTGCCAGTAGTATAGTCGAACTCCGTGGACAGCCCCAGCATTTT. It codes for CASSIVELRGQPQHF.